Listed here is a single T cell receptor (beta chain). TCRdb processed the reads anew with MiXCR; each CDR3 protein has one entry. The table has under 55,000 distinct CDR3 sequences, about 7.3% seen once; the top ten hold roughly 15%. The sample originates from a study of patients with pleural tuberculosis. This CDR3 is 14 amino acids long. CDR1 is KGHDR and CDR2 is SFDVKD in the germline V gene. Trimming took 4 bases from V and 3 from J, leaving 10 bases between them. The chain is built from TRBV24-1 and TRBJ2-3, with D possibly TRBD2 on 6 matching bases. The clonotype was recovered from a human donor with pleural tuberculosis. CDR3 DNA: TGTGCCACCAGTGACCGGGGGAAAACAGATACGCAGTATTTT. Encoded protein: CATSDRGKTDTQYF.